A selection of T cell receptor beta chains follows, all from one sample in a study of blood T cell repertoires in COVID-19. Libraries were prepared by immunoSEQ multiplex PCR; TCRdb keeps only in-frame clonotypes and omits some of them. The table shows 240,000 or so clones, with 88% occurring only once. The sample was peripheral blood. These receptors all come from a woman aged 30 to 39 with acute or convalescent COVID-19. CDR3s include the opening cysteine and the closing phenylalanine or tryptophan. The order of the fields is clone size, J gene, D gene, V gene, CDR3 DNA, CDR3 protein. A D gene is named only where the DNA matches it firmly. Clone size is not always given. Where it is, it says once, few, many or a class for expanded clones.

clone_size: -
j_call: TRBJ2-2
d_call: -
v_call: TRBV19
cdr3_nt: TGTGCCAGTAGTACTTTGACAGGCCGAGGGACCGGGGAGCTGTTTTTT
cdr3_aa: CASSTLTGRGTGELFF

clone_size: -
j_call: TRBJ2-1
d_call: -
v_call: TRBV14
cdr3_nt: TGTGCCAGCAGCCAAGATGAGCGAAACCTCTTCGATGAGCAGTTCTTC
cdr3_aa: CASSQDERNLFDEQFF

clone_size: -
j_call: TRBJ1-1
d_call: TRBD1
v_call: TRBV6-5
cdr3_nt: TGTGCCAGCAGTTACGGGACAGGGAGGGGTGAAGCTTTCTTT
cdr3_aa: CASSYGTGRGEAFF

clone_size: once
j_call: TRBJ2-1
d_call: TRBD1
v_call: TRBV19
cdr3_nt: TGTGCCAGTACGGACAGGGCCTTTTACAATGAGCAGTTCTTC
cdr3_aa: CASTDRAFYNEQFF

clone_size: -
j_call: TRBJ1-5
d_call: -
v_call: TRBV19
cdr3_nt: TGTGCCAGTAGAAGCACACCAACAGAATTTGGGTCGAGCCAGCCCCAGCATTTT
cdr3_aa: CASRSTPTEFGSSQPQHF

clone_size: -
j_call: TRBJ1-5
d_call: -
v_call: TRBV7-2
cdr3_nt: TGTGCCAGCAGCTTAGATGGGGAGCCCAATCAGCCCCAGCATTTT
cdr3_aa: CASSLDGEPNQPQHF

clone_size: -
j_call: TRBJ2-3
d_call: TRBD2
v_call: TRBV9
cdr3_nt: TGTGCCAGCAGCGCCCGCGGTAGCGGGAGGACGGGCGCAGATACGCAGTATTTT
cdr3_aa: CASSARGSGRTGADTQYF

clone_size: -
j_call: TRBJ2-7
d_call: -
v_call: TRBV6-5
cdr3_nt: TGTGCCAGCAGTCTAGCAGGAAGCTACGAGCAGTACTTC
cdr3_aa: CASSLAGSYEQYF

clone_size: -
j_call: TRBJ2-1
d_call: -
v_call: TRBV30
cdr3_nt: TGTGCCTGGAGTCTAGCGAGAACCTACAATGAGCAGTTCTTC
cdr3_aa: CAWSLARTYNEQFF

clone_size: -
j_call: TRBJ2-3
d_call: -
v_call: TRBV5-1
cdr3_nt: TGCGCCAGCAGAAGGTCCTGGGCCGCCTCCACAGATACGCAGTATTTT
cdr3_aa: CASRRSWAASTDTQYF

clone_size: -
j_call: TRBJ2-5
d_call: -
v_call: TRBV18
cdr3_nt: TGTGCCAGCTCACCCGGGACAATGCAAGAGACCCAGTACTTC
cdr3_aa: CASSPGTMQETQYF

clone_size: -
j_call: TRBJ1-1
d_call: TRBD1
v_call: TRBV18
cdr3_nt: TGTGCCAGCTCACCAATTGGACAGGGGGCCGAAGCTTTCTTT
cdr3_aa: CASSPIGQGAEAFF

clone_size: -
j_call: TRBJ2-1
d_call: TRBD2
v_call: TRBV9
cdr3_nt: TGTGCCAGCAGCAATCCCCTAGCGGGAGGTGCGAATGAGCAGTTCTTC
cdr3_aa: CASSNPLAGGANEQFF

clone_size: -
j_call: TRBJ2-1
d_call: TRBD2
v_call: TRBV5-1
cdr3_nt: TGCGCCAGCAGCCCCATCAAGCGGGGCTACAATGAGCAGTTCTTC
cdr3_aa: CASSPIKRGYNEQFF

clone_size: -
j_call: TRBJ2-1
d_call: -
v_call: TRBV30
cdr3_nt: TGTGCCTGGAGTCACCCTAGAGCCTACAATGAGCAGTTCTTC
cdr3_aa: CAWSHPRAYNEQFF

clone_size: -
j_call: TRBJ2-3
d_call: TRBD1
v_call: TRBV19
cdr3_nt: TGTGCCAGTAGTATAGGACAGGGGGCACGCACAGATACGCAGTATTTT
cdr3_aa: CASSIGQGARTDTQYF

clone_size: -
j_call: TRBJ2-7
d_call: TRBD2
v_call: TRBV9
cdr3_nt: TGTGCCAGCAGCCCCGGGGCTAGCGGGAGTGACGAGCAGTACTTC
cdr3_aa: CASSPGASGSDEQYF